Below are 5 T cell receptor beta chains sequenced from a single sample in a study of technical replicates of blood from a few donors. Repertoires were generated with immunoSEQ multiplex PCR, while TCRdb's copy carries only in-frame clones and drops some. The sample yields 74,000 or so clones, 90% to 98% seen once. The sequenced sample was T cells isolated from PBMCs. The origin of the receptors is a human donor in good health.

The chain carries TRBV5-1 and TRBJ2-7; 9 bases map to TRBD1. The CDR3 sequence is 14 residues long. The junction had 7 bases not matched to a gene; V was cut back by 6 bases and J by 3 bases. The germline V gene encodes CDR1 SGHRS and CDR2 YFSETQ. This CDR3 is CASNPGQGNYEQYF. The CDR3 DNA reads as TGCGCCAGCAACCCGGGACAGGGCAACTACGAGCAGTACTTC.

CDR3 sequence (DNA): TGTGCCTGGAGTGAAGGGACAGGAGCTGTCTATGGCTACACCTTC. Translating gives CAWSEGTGAVYGYTF. The chain joins TRBV30 to TRBJ1-2; 8 bases are shared with TRBD1. The length of the CDR3 is 15 residues. V shed 1 base, J shed 4 bases, and the junction held 8 bases outside the gene matches. The germline CDR1 and CDR2 sequences are GTSNPN and SVGIG (reference sequence).

The chain employs TRBV19 and TRBJ1-4, with 8 positions matching TRBD1. The V segment lost 5 bases and the J segment 13 bases; nucleotides outside the gene matches: 15. Germline assignment: CDR1 LNHDA and CDR2 SQIVND (reference sequence). This CDR3 comprises 15 residues. CDR3 loop: CASSARTGFSSRLFF. The CDR3 coding sequence is TGTGCCAGTAGTGCACGGACAGGGTTTTCGTCTAGACTGTTTTTT.

The V and J genes are TRBV2 and TRBJ2-1; perhaps TRBD1 as D (5 bases). Trimming took 3 bases from V and 0 from J, leaving 9 bases between them. CDR1 SNHLY and CDR2 FYNNEI come from the germline V gene. This CDR3 spans 15 amino acids. DNA for the CDR3: TGTGCCAGCAGTGACAGGGAAAGCTCCTACAATGAGCAGTTCTTC. Its protein product is CASSDRESSYNEQFF. The variable domain in full, completed from reference TRBV2 and TRBJ2-1, reads EPEVTQTPSHQVTQMGQEVILRCVPISNHLYFYWYRQILGQKVEFLVSFYNNEISEKSEIFDDQFSVERPDGSNFTLKIRSTKLEDSAMYFCASSDRESSYNEQFFGPGTRLTVL.

The rearrangement uses TRBV30 and TRBJ1-1; possible D gene TRBD1, 5 bases. V was clipped by 5 bases and J by 7 bases, with 11 bases between them. Germline V CDR1 and CDR2: GTSNPN, SVGIG (reference sequence). The CDR3 sequence is 11 residues long. The chain's CDR3 is CAWGGTLEAFF. In DNA form, the CDR3 reads TGTGCCTGGGGAGGGACTCTTGAAGCTTTCTTT.